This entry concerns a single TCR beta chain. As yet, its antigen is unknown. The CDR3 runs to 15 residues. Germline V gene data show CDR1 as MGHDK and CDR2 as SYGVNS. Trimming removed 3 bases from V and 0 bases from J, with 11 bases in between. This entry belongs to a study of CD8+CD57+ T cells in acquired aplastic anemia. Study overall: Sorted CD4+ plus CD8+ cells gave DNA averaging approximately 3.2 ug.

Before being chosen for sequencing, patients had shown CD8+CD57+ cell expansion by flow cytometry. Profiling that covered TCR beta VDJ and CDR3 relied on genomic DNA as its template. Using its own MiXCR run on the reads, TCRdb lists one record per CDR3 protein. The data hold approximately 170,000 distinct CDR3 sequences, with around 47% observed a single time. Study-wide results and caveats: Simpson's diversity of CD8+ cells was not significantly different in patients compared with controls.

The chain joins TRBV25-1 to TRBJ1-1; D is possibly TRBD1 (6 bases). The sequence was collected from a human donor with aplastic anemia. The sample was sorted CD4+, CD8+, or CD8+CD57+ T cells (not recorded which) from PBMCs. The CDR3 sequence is CASSESGHLNTEAFF. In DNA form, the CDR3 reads TGTGCCAGCAGTGAGTCGGGACACTTGAACACTGAAGCTTTCTTT.